This T cell receptor (beta chain) was recorded in a study of T cells in pancreatic ductal adenocarcinoma. The study's findings and limits: Unique clonotypes were about 8-fold more numerous in blood than in tumor.

Selected pancreatic ductal adenocarcinoma patients had undergone surgery without neoadjuvant therapy. About this clone: Its target is unknown.

This table comes from immunoSEQ multiplex PCR, and its TCRdb copy is limited to in-frame clones, with some not included. The sample has approximately 19,000 clones, 88% seen once; the top ten hold almost 0.95%. Germline V gene lookup returns CDR1 SGHDN and CDR2 FVKESK. V lost 3 bases and J lost 0, with 18 bases in between. There are 17 residues in the CDR3. The sample consisted of PBMCs. This sequence joins TRBV14 and TRBJ2-7, with a weak D call TRBD2 (5 bases). The sequence came from a human donor with pancreatic ductal adenocarcinoma. The CDR3 coding sequence is TGTGCCAGCAGCCAGGGCGGGCCGGGATCTTCCTCCTACGAGCAGTACTTC. Its translation: CASSQGGPGSSSYEQYF.